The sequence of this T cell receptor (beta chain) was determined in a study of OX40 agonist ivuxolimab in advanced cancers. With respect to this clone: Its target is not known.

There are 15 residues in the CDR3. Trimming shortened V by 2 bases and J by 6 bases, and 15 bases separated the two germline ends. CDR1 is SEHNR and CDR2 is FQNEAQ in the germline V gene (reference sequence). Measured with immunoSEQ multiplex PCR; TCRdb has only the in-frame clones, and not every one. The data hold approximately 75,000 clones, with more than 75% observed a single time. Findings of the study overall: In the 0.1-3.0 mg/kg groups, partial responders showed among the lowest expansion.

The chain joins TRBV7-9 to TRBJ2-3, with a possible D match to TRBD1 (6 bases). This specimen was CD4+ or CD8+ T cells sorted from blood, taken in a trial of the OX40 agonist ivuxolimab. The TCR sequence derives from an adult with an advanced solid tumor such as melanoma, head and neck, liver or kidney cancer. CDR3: CASSLPQQGSDTQYF. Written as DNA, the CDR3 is TGTGCCAGCAGCTTACCTCAACAGGGTTCGGATACGCAGTATTTT.